The rows below give T cell receptor beta chains drawn from one sample of a study of blood T cell repertoires in COVID-19. The method was immunoSEQ multiplex PCR; TCRdb's version includes in-frame clones alone and lacks a portion of them. Here the sample spans 210,000 or so clones, approximately 79% being singletons. The sample was peripheral blood. Source of these receptors: a human donor in a cohort sampled during active COVID-19. Both conserved end residues are part of each CDR3. The D gene is left open where the match is weak. Only part of the rows carry a size: once, few, many, or a class if the clone is expanded.

J gene: TRBJ2-7
clone size: -
V gene: TRBV7-3
D gene: TRBD1
CDR3 protein: CASSYIGQVSYEQYF
CDR3 DNA: TGTGCCAGCAGCTACATCGGACAGGTCTCCTACGAGCAGTACTTC

J gene: TRBJ1-1
clone size: once
V gene: TRBV9
D gene: TRBD1
CDR3 protein: CASSPRQGHWSTEAFF
CDR3 DNA: TGTGCCAGCAGCCCTCGACAGGGGCACTGGAGCACTGAAGCTTTCTTT

J gene: TRBJ2-1
clone size: -
V gene: TRBV7-3
D gene: TRBD2
CDR3 protein: CASSLSTSGRLLVYNEQFF
CDR3 DNA: TGTGCCAGCAGCTTATCGACTAGCGGGAGGCTATTGGTCTACAATGAGCAGTTCTTC

J gene: TRBJ2-5
clone size: -
V gene: TRBV9
D gene: -
CDR3 protein: CASSVDMYQETQYF
CDR3 DNA: TGTGCCAGCAGCGTAGATATGTACCAAGAGACCCAGTACTTC

J gene: TRBJ2-5
clone size: few
V gene: TRBV5-4
D gene: -
CDR3 protein: CASSLVSKETQYF
CDR3 DNA: TGTGCCAGCAGCTTGGTGTCTAAAGAGACCCAGTACTTC

J gene: TRBJ2-3
clone size: -
V gene: TRBV7-9
D gene: -
CDR3 protein: CALRPGGVDTQYF
CDR3 DNA: TGTGCCCTCCGTCCGGGGGGCGTCGATACGCAGTATTTT

J gene: TRBJ2-2
clone size: once
V gene: TRBV7-9
D gene: -
CDR3 protein: CASSFTGISGELFF
CDR3 DNA: TGTGCCAGCAGCTTTACCGGGATATCTGGGGAGCTGTTTTTT

J gene: TRBJ1-2
clone size: -
V gene: TRBV18
D gene: -
CDR3 protein: CASSPGRDYGYTF
CDR3 DNA: TGTGCCAGCTCACCGGGCAGAGATTATGGCTACACCTTC

J gene: TRBJ1-1
clone size: -
V gene: TRBV2
D gene: -
CDR3 protein: CASSEARGGNTEAFF
CDR3 DNA: TGTGCCAGCAGTGAAGCGCGAGGAGGGAACACTGAAGCTTTCTTT

J gene: TRBJ1-2
clone size: -
V gene: TRBV6-6
D gene: TRBD1
CDR3 protein: CASSRPRDRSNYGYTF
CDR3 DNA: TGTGCCAGCAGTCGCCCCCGGGACAGATCTAACTATGGCTACACCTTC

J gene: TRBJ2-7
clone size: -
V gene: TRBV28
D gene: -
CDR3 protein: CATRDTGYYEQYF
CDR3 DNA: TGTGCCACCAGGGATACAGGCTACTACGAGCAGTACTTC

J gene: TRBJ2-2
clone size: -
V gene: TRBV3-1/TRBV3-2
D gene: TRBD2
CDR3 protein: CASSQDRPSGSTLFF
CDR3 DNA: TGTGCCAGCAGCCAAGATCGGCCTAGCGGGAGTACGCTGTTTTTT

J gene: TRBJ2-1
clone size: many
V gene: TRBV4-3
D gene: TRBD2
CDR3 protein: CASSQDFTSGHNEQFF
CDR3 DNA: TGCGCCAGCAGCCAAGATTTCACTAGCGGACACAATGAGCAGTTCTTC

J gene: TRBJ1-4
clone size: -
V gene: TRBV6-6
D gene: -
CDR3 protein: CASSSGGEKLFF
CDR3 DNA: TGTGCCAGCAGTTCCGGAGGAGAAAAACTGTTTTTT

J gene: TRBJ2-7
clone size: -
V gene: TRBV5-4
D gene: TRBD1
CDR3 protein: CASSLDGTGPYEQYF
CDR3 DNA: TGTGCCAGCAGCTTGGATGGGACAGGGCCCTACGAGCAGTACTTC

J gene: TRBJ2-3
clone size: -
V gene: TRBV27
D gene: -
CDR3 protein: CASSRKPTVADTQYF
CDR3 DNA: TGTGCCAGCAGTAGGAAACCGACAGTTGCGGATACGCAGTATTTT

J gene: TRBJ1-4
clone size: few
V gene: TRBV7-9
D gene: -
CDR3 protein: CASSAKWGEEKLFF
CDR3 DNA: TGTGCCAGCAGTGCTAAATGGGGAGAGGAAAAACTGTTTTTT

J gene: TRBJ2-7
clone size: once
V gene: TRBV3-1/TRBV3-2
D gene: TRBD2
CDR3 protein: CASSQENVAGAISYEQYF
CDR3 DNA: TGTGCCAGCAGCCAAGAGAATGTAGCGGGAGCCATCTCCTACGAGCAGTACTTC

J gene: TRBJ2-7
clone size: -
V gene: TRBV7-9
D gene: TRBD2
CDR3 protein: CASSPGSGLAGVPYEQYF
CDR3 DNA: TGTGCCAGCAGCCCCGGATCGGGACTAGCGGGAGTCCCCTACGAGCAGTACTTC

J gene: TRBJ2-7
clone size: -
V gene: TRBV6-5
D gene: -
CDR3 protein: CASSRQFYEQYF
CDR3 DNA: TGTGCCAGCAGCCGACAGTTTTACGAGCAGTACTTC

J gene: TRBJ1-3
clone size: -
V gene: TRBV28
D gene: -
CDR3 protein: CASSPWSWSSGNTIYF
CDR3 DNA: TGTGCCAGCAGTCCCTGGAGTTGGAGCTCTGGAAACACCATATATTTT

J gene: TRBJ2-3
clone size: many
V gene: TRBV27
D gene: -
CDR3 protein: CASSSSSAQDTQYF
CDR3 DNA: TGTGCCAGCAGTTCCTCTAGCGCCCAAGATACGCAGTATTTT

J gene: TRBJ2-2
clone size: -
V gene: TRBV7-8
D gene: -
CDR3 protein: CASSLSSAGVSGELFF
CDR3 DNA: TGTGCCAGCAGCTTATCCTCGGCAGGGGTCAGCGGGGAGCTGTTTTTT

J gene: TRBJ1-6
clone size: -
V gene: TRBV9
D gene: TRBD1
CDR3 protein: CASTRDRGRDSPLHF
CDR3 DNA: TGTGCCAGCACCCGGGACAGGGGTAGGGATTCACCCCTCCACTTT

J gene: TRBJ1-2
clone size: -
V gene: TRBV5-1
D gene: TRBD1
CDR3 protein: CASGGQGANYGYTF
CDR3 DNA: TGCGCCAGCGGGGGACAGGGGGCCAACTATGGCTACACCTTC

J gene: TRBJ2-3
clone size: -
V gene: TRBV7-3
D gene: -
CDR3 protein: CASSPRVGGLSTDTQYF
CDR3 DNA: TGTGCCAGCAGCCCCCGGGTAGGCGGATTATCCACAGATACGCAGTATTTT

J gene: TRBJ2-1
clone size: -
V gene: TRBV11-2
D gene: TRBD2
CDR3 protein: CASSSVPGLAGGEQFF
CDR3 DNA: TGTGCCAGCAGCTCCGTACCGGGACTAGCGGGAGGTGAGCAGTTCTTC

J gene: TRBJ1-1
clone size: -
V gene: TRBV7-2
D gene: -
CDR3 protein: CASSLRTAVNTEAFF
CDR3 DNA: TGTGCCAGCAGCTTACGGACAGCGGTGAACACTGAAGCTTTCTTT

J gene: TRBJ1-2
clone size: few
V gene: TRBV6-2/TRBV6-3
D gene: TRBD1
CDR3 protein: CASSSPDRGPGGYTF
CDR3 DNA: TGTGCCAGCAGTTCGCCGGACAGGGGCCCGGGTGGCTACACCTTC

J gene: TRBJ2-2
clone size: once
V gene: TRBV19
D gene: TRBD1
CDR3 protein: CASSIGDRSTGELFF
CDR3 DNA: TGTGCCAGTAGTATAGGGGACAGAAGCACCGGGGAGCTGTTTTTT

J gene: TRBJ2-7
clone size: -
V gene: TRBV3-1/TRBV3-2
D gene: -
CDR3 protein: CASSRRRSSANYEQYF
CDR3 DNA: TGTGCCAGCAGCCGACGTCGGAGTAGCGCAAACTACGAGCAGTACTTC

J gene: TRBJ2-7
clone size: -
V gene: TRBV20-1
D gene: -
CDR3 protein: CSAEDTYEQYF
CDR3 DNA: TGCAGTGCCGAGGACACCTACGAGCAGTACTTC

J gene: TRBJ1-5
clone size: -
V gene: TRBV21-1
D gene: -
CDR3 protein: CASSNLTAPHQPQHF
CDR3 DNA: TGTGCCAGCAGCAATTTAACAGCCCCCCATCAGCCCCAGCATTTT

J gene: TRBJ2-7
clone size: -
V gene: TRBV29-1
D gene: -
CDR3 protein: CSALTGTSYEQYF
CDR3 DNA: TGCAGCGCGCTCACCGGGACAAGTTACGAGCAGTACTTC

J gene: TRBJ1-2
clone size: -
V gene: TRBV18
D gene: TRBD1
CDR3 protein: CASSPDRGTYGYTF
CDR3 DNA: TGTGCCAGCTCACCCGACAGGGGCACCTATGGCTACACCTTC

J gene: TRBJ1-5
clone size: -
V gene: TRBV7-2
D gene: -
CDR3 protein: CASSLEAGPQHF
CDR3 DNA: TGTGCCAGCAGCTTAGAGGCGGGGCCCCAGCATTTT

J gene: TRBJ2-2
clone size: -
V gene: TRBV7-9
D gene: -
CDR3 protein: CASSLVGLLNTGELFF
CDR3 DNA: TGTGCCAGCAGCTTAGTGGGACTGTTGAACACCGGGGAGCTGTTTTTT

J gene: TRBJ2-3
clone size: -
V gene: TRBV28
D gene: -
CDR3 protein: CASTLSLGEGADTQYF
CDR3 DNA: TGTGCCAGCACCTTAAGTCTAGGGGAGGGGGCAGATACGCAGTATTTT

J gene: TRBJ1-4
clone size: once
V gene: TRBV6-5
D gene: TRBD1
CDR3 protein: CASRSGQLNEKLFF
CDR3 DNA: TGTGCCAGCAGATCGGGACAGCTTAATGAAAAACTGTTTTTT

J gene: TRBJ1-5
clone size: -
V gene: TRBV6-5
D gene: -
CDR3 protein: CASSPGGLGNQPQHF
CDR3 DNA: TGTGCCAGCAGCCCCGGGGGGCTTGGCAATCAGCCCCAGCATTTT

J gene: TRBJ2-1
clone size: -
V gene: TRBV30
D gene: -
CDR3 protein: CAWSRGLTYNEQFF
CDR3 DNA: TGTGCCTGGAGTAGGGGCCTTACCTACAATGAGCAGTTCTTC

J gene: TRBJ2-7
clone size: -
V gene: TRBV3-1/TRBV3-2
D gene: TRBD2
CDR3 protein: CASSLAGVRYF
CDR3 DNA: TGTGCCAGCAGCCTAGCGGGAGTTAGGTACTTC

J gene: TRBJ2-3
clone size: -
V gene: TRBV3-1/TRBV3-2
D gene: TRBD1
CDR3 protein: CASSQSQGAGTDTQYF
CDR3 DNA: TGTGCCAGCAGCCAATCACAGGGGGCGGGCACAGATACGCAGTATTTT

J gene: TRBJ1-3
clone size: -
V gene: TRBV2
D gene: -
CDR3 protein: CASSDARISGNTIYF
CDR3 DNA: TGTGCCAGCAGTGATGCCAGGATCTCTGGAAACACCATATATTTT

J gene: TRBJ2-7
clone size: once
V gene: TRBV3-1/TRBV3-2
D gene: -
CDR3 protein: CASSHERGRNYEQYF
CDR3 DNA: TGTGCCAGCAGCCATGAGCGCGGGCGGAACTACGAGCAGTACTTC

J gene: TRBJ2-7
clone size: -
V gene: TRBV28
D gene: TRBD2
CDR3 protein: CASSPPSGVGVSEQYF
CDR3 DNA: TGTGCCAGCAGTCCGCCAAGCGGGGTTGGGGTAAGCGAGCAGTACTTC

J gene: TRBJ1-2
clone size: -
V gene: TRBV19
D gene: TRBD1
CDR3 protein: CASTTDRGYGYTF
CDR3 DNA: TGTGCCAGTACCACAGACAGGGGCTATGGCTACACCTTC

J gene: TRBJ2-6
clone size: -
V gene: TRBV4-3
D gene: -
CDR3 protein: CASSRNQGSGANVLTF
CDR3 DNA: TGCGCCAGCAGCCGAAATCAGGGCTCTGGGGCCAACGTCCTGACTTTC

J gene: TRBJ2-3
clone size: -
V gene: TRBV6-5
D gene: TRBD1
CDR3 protein: CASSYSWTGFPDTQYF
CDR3 DNA: TGTGCCAGCAGTTACTCGTGGACAGGGTTCCCAGATACGCAGTATTTT

J gene: TRBJ2-3
clone size: -
V gene: TRBV6-5
D gene: TRBD2
CDR3 protein: CASTSGGGTDTQYF
CDR3 DNA: TGTGCCAGCACTTCGGGGGGGGGCACAGATACGCAGTATTTT

J gene: TRBJ2-7
clone size: -
V gene: TRBV4-3
D gene: TRBD2
CDR3 protein: CASSQEQLAGVMYF
CDR3 DNA: TGCGCCAGCAGCCAAGAGCAACTAGCGGGAGTTATGTACTTC

J gene: TRBJ2-1
clone size: -
V gene: TRBV7-2
D gene: TRBD2
CDR3 protein: CASSPKIKTSGRFYNEQFF
CDR3 DNA: TGTGCCAGCAGCCCGAAGATAAAGACTAGCGGGAGGTTCTACAATGAGCAGTTCTTC

J gene: TRBJ1-4
clone size: -
V gene: TRBV5-1
D gene: TRBD1
CDR3 protein: CASSLGQGVLANEKLFF
CDR3 DNA: TGCGCCAGCAGCTTGGGACAGGGAGTGTTGGCTAATGAAAAACTGTTTTTT

J gene: TRBJ2-1
clone size: -
V gene: TRBV6-5
D gene: -
CDR3 protein: CASRTRSYNEQFF
CDR3 DNA: TGTGCCAGCAGGACTCGCTCCTACAATGAGCAGTTCTTC

J gene: TRBJ1-1
clone size: once
V gene: TRBV29-1
D gene: TRBD1
CDR3 protein: CSVEQGGNTEAFF
CDR3 DNA: TGCAGCGTTGAACAGGGGGGAAACACTGAAGCTTTCTTT